What follows is one T cell receptor (beta chain) and its context. Its cognate antigen is unknown. Germline V lookup: CDR1 MNHEY, CDR2 SMNVEV (reference sequence). This CDR3 spans 13 amino acids. Trimming took off 6 bases at V and 3 bases at J, with 9 bases between the two ends. PCR was performed using 60 Vbeta and 13 Jbeta primers. Per the original data handling: Tens of millions of unique TCR beta chains, around 11 million of them shared, were counted by a later analysis. Libraries were prepared by immunoSEQ multiplex PCR; TCRdb keeps only in-frame clonotypes and omits some of them. Clonal size and the V and J genes are those of that table, whereas D and trimming came from the DNA. Of roughly 140,000 clones in the sample, approximately 80% are singletons; the top ten hold roughly 4%. The data belong to a study of cytomegalovirus exposure and HLA in healthy donors. General study results and limits: Productive status was seen about 90% or about 30% of the time for most TCR beta V segments in an earlier analysis. The study found most TCR sequences rare, yet found some public TCRs in many donors.

V and J are TRBV27 and TRBJ1-5; D gene ambiguous. The sequence came from a man aged 18 to 35 in good health and CMV-seronegative. The sample comprised PBMCs. CDR3: CASSPGFNQPQHF. In DNA form, the CDR3 reads TGTGCCAGCAGCCCGGGATTCAATCAGCCCCAGCATTTT.